One and the same sample provided the 8 T cell receptor beta chains below, sequenced in a study of OX40 agonist ivuxolimab in advanced cancers. This table comes from immunoSEQ multiplex PCR, and its TCRdb copy is limited to in-frame clones, with some not included. This table holds roughly 48,000 clones, 85% to 90% found once. The source was CD4+ or CD8+ T cells sorted from blood, collected in a trial of the OX40 agonist ivuxolimab. Source of these receptors: an adult with an advanced solid tumor such as melanoma, head and neck, liver or kidney cancer.

The V call is TRBV28, the J call TRBJ1-2; 7 bases fit TRBD1. V gave up 6 bases and J gave up 2 bases; unmatched junction bases: 3. This CDR3 comprises 13 residues. Germline V gene sequence: CDR1 MDHEN, CDR2 SYDVKM. The CDR3 DNA reads TGTGCCAGCAGCTCGACAGGGAACTATGGCTACACCTTC. Its translation is CASSSTGNYGYTF.

The chain couples TRBV6-5 to TRBJ1-1, with 7 bases aligning to TRBD1. The germline gives CDR1 MNHEY, CDR2 SVGAGI. J lost 5 bases, V lost 2 bases, and 5 bases had no gene match. This CDR3 comprises 14 residues. The CDR3 sequence: CASSYRDSATEAFF. The CDR3 DNA reads as TGTGCCAGCAGTTACCGGGACAGCGCGACTGAAGCTTTCTTT.

The V gene is TRBV4-1, the J gene TRBJ2-3; TRBD2 matches 8 bases. The germline gives CDR1 MGHRA, CDR2 YSYEKL. With V trimmed by 3 bases and J by 4 bases, 6 bases remained unmatched. There are 15 residues in the CDR3. The chain's CDR3 is CASSHFSGDADTQYF. CDR3 coding DNA: TGCGCCAGCAGCCATTTTAGCGGGGACGCAGATACGCAGTATTTT.

V gene TRBV29-1 combines with J gene TRBJ2-7; D gene ambiguous. The CDR3 is 13 residues long. Germline V lookup: CDR1 SQVTM, CDR2 ANQGSEA. V was trimmed by 0 bases and J by 3 bases, leaving 9 bases between them. The CDR3 DNA sequence: TGCAGCGTTGAAGATACCGGCGGCTACGAGCAGTACTTC. It codes for CSVEDTGGYEQYF.

This rearrangement joins TRBV27 to TRBJ1-5, with 7 bases lining up with TRBD1. CDR3 length equals 15 residues. The trim removed 2 bases at V and 2 bases at J, leaving 3 bases unmatched. Germline values: CDR1 MNHEY, CDR2 SMNVEV (reference sequence). The CDR3 DNA reads TGTGCCAGCAGTTTACAAGACAGGGGCAATCAGCCCCAGCATTTT. Translating gives CASSLQDRGNQPQHF.

The chain uses TRBV29-1 and TRBJ2-2; D gene unclear. The CDR3 runs to 14 residues. The V gene lost 0 bases and the J gene lost 2 bases, with 7 bases spanning the gap. The germline V gene has CDR1 SQVTM and CDR2 ANQGSEA. The DNA for the CDR3 is TGCAGCGTTGAAGAGGGTGTAAACACCGGGGAGCTGTTTTTT. It is translated as CSVEEGVNTGELFF.

The CDR3 is CASSREGVGEKLFF. The DNA of the CDR3 is TGTGCCAGCAGCCGGGAGGGGGTGGGGGAAAAACTGTTTTTT. The chain is built from TRBV28 and TRBJ1-4, with D tentatively TRBD1 (6 bases). The CDR3 is 14 residues long. Trimming cost V 6 bases and J 8 bases, with 16 bases left between them. The germline CDR1 and CDR2 sequences are MDHEN and SYDVKM.

The chain has TRBV7-8 and TRBJ2-7, with D possibly matching TRBD2 (5 bases). CDR3 size: 12 residues. Trimming shortened V by 1 base and J by 5 bases, and 6 bases separated the two germline ends. Germline lookup yields CDR1 SGHVS and CDR2 FQNEAQ. The CDR3 is CASSLEEDEQYF. Here the CDR3 DNA reads TGTGCCAGCAGCTTAGAGGAGGACGAGCAGTACTTC.